This TCR beta chain was sequenced during a study of blood T cell repertoires in COVID-19. Overall study context: From the United States, Italy and Spain came samples of acute and convalescent COVID-19. Sample material is recorded as cDNA or gDNA derived from T cells, B-cell-depleted T cells, or PBMCs.

In the original analysis: Estimation of nucleated cell counts relied on the amplification of reference gene primers. Assay: immunoSEQ multiplex PCR; the TCRdb copy retains only in-frame clones and omits some. V, J and clone size are taken as reported in that table, and D and trimming were inferred from the DNA itself. This table has 160,000 or so clones, approximately 90% appearing once. The CDR3 spans 15 residues. CDR1 ENHRY and CDR2 SYGVKD come from the germline V gene. Losses at the gene ends were 6 bases for V and 10 bases for J; bases not matched to a gene: 9. The sequenced material came from peripheral blood. The chain employs TRBV10-3 and TRBJ1-6; 10 bases are a match to TRBD1. The TCR was taken from a woman aged 55-70 years who had recovered from COVID-19. The CDR3 reads CAISDRGQVGSPLHF. The CDR3 coding sequence is TGTGCCATCAGCGACAGGGGGCAAGTGGGATCACCCCTCCACTTT.